This is a list of T cell receptor beta chains from one sample in a study of blood T cell repertoires in COVID-19. The repertoire was sequenced with immunoSEQ multiplex PCR; TCRdb's copy has only in-frame clones and lacks some. The table has around 43,000 clones, 89% seen once. Material for sequencing was peripheral blood. The receptor source for this set is a human donor in a cohort sampled during active COVID-19. Both conserved end residues are part of each CDR3. The D gene is left open where the match is weak. Clone size is shown for a subset of rows, as once, few, many or a class of expanded clone.

J gene: TRBJ1-1
D gene: -
V gene: TRBV5-8
clone size: -
CDR3 DNA: TGTGCCAGCAGCTTTTACATGAACACTGAAGCTTTCTTT
CDR3 protein: CASSFYMNTEAFF

J gene: TRBJ2-4
D gene: -
V gene: TRBV23-1
clone size: -
CDR3 DNA: TGCGCCAGCAGTCGCAATGATGCTGGACAGTCCAAAAACATTCAGTACTTC
CDR3 protein: CASSRNDAGQSKNIQYF

J gene: TRBJ2-6
D gene: TRBD2
V gene: TRBV4-1
clone size: -
CDR3 DNA: TGCGCCAGCAGCCAACACCCGGTGGAGCGGGAGATCTCTGGGGCCAACGTCCTGACTTTC
CDR3 protein: CASSQHPVEREISGANVLTF

J gene: TRBJ2-3
D gene: -
V gene: TRBV7-2
clone size: -
CDR3 DNA: TGTGCCAGCAGCTTAGCGGGCCTCAGCACAGATACGCAGTATTTT
CDR3 protein: CASSLAGLSTDTQYF

J gene: TRBJ2-1
D gene: -
V gene: TRBV11-2
clone size: once
CDR3 DNA: TGTGCCAGCAGCTTGCGGCCGTACAATGAGCAGTTCTTC
CDR3 protein: CASSLRPYNEQFF

J gene: TRBJ2-5
D gene: -
V gene: TRBV7-9
clone size: -
CDR3 DNA: TGTGCCAGCAGCTCCCGGCTTTTAGCGGATAAAGAGACCCAGTACTTC
CDR3 protein: CASSSRLLADKETQYF

J gene: TRBJ2-3
D gene: TRBD2
V gene: TRBV27
clone size: -
CDR3 DNA: TGTGCCAGCAGTTTGCTCGGTATAGCGGGAGAGACAGATACGCAGTATTTT
CDR3 protein: CASSLLGIAGETDTQYF

J gene: TRBJ1-5
D gene: -
V gene: TRBV27
clone size: -
CDR3 DNA: TGTGCCAGCAGTCCAAGCGGGTTGCGGGATCTCAATCAGCCCCAGCATTTT
CDR3 protein: CASSPSGLRDLNQPQHF

J gene: TRBJ1-1
D gene: -
V gene: TRBV19
clone size: -
CDR3 DNA: TGTGCCAGTAGTATGCGGGTAGGGTCCGAAGCTTTCTTT
CDR3 protein: CASSMRVGSEAFF

J gene: TRBJ2-3
D gene: -
V gene: TRBV30
clone size: -
CDR3 DNA: TGTGCCTGGAGAAGCTTCCTAAGCACAGATACGCAGTATTTT
CDR3 protein: CAWRSFLSTDTQYF

J gene: TRBJ2-3
D gene: TRBD1
V gene: TRBV6-8
clone size: -
CDR3 DNA: TGTGCCAGAAGACAGGGACACCCCACAGATACGCAGTATTTT
CDR3 protein: CARRQGHPTDTQYF

J gene: TRBJ1-1
D gene: -
V gene: TRBV19
clone size: -
CDR3 DNA: TGTGCCAGTAGTATAGATCGAGAAGGGAGAGCTTTCTTT
CDR3 protein: CASSIDREGRAFF

J gene: TRBJ1-1
D gene: -
V gene: TRBV18
clone size: -
CDR3 DNA: TGTGCCAGCTCACCAACGGGTATACCTGAAGCTTTCTTT
CDR3 protein: CASSPTGIPEAFF

J gene: TRBJ1-2
D gene: -
V gene: TRBV5-4
clone size: -
CDR3 DNA: TGTGCCAGCAGCTTGGGTGGCACCGGGGGCTATGGCTACACCTTC
CDR3 protein: CASSLGGTGGYGYTF

J gene: TRBJ2-1
D gene: -
V gene: TRBV6-2/TRBV6-3
clone size: -
CDR3 DNA: TGTGCCAGCGGTTACATGGCGGGGGCAACTGAGCAGTTCTTC
CDR3 protein: CASGYMAGATEQFF

J gene: TRBJ2-7
D gene: TRBD2
V gene: TRBV29-1
clone size: -
CDR3 DNA: TGCAGCGTTGGGAGCGGGAGCTCTACCTACGAGCAGTACTTC
CDR3 protein: CSVGSGSSTYEQYF

J gene: TRBJ1-5
D gene: -
V gene: TRBV2
clone size: -
CDR3 DNA: TGTGCCAGCAGAGACAGTCCTAATCAGCCCCAGCATTTT
CDR3 protein: CASRDSPNQPQHF

J gene: TRBJ2-7
D gene: -
V gene: TRBV3-1/TRBV3-2
clone size: -
CDR3 DNA: TGTGCCAGCAGCCCTGGCGCAGGGGCGTTCTACGAGCAGTACTTC
CDR3 protein: CASSPGAGAFYEQYF

J gene: TRBJ2-3
D gene: TRBD2
V gene: TRBV3-1/TRBV3-2
clone size: -
CDR3 DNA: TGTGCCAGCAGCCAAGATGAGGCTAGCGGGGGGGCCAAGGTGGGCACAGATACGCAGTATTTT
CDR3 protein: CASSQDEASGGAKVGTDTQYF

J gene: TRBJ1-4
D gene: TRBD1
V gene: TRBV2
clone size: -
CDR3 DNA: TGTGCCAGCGTTGGGACAGGGGGTCCCAAACTGTTTTTT
CDR3 protein: CASVGTGGPKLFF

J gene: TRBJ2-3
D gene: TRBD1
V gene: TRBV5-1
clone size: -
CDR3 DNA: TGCGCCAGCAGCTTCGGCGAGGGGGCTGGAGATACGCAGTATTTT
CDR3 protein: CASSFGEGAGDTQYF

J gene: TRBJ2-7
D gene: -
V gene: TRBV7-9
clone size: few
CDR3 DNA: TGTGCCAGCAGCTTAGATAGAGGGGGCTCCTACGAGCAGTACTTC
CDR3 protein: CASSLDRGGSYEQYF

J gene: TRBJ2-1
D gene: TRBD1
V gene: TRBV5-6
clone size: -
CDR3 DNA: TGTGCCAGCAGCGGAATGACAGGGGCCTCCTACAATGAGCAGTTCTTC
CDR3 protein: CASSGMTGASYNEQFF

J gene: TRBJ2-2
D gene: -
V gene: TRBV6-1
clone size: once
CDR3 DNA: TGTGCCAGCAGTGAAGGATCGGTAAACACCGGGGAGCTGTTTTTT
CDR3 protein: CASSEGSVNTGELFF

J gene: TRBJ1-2
D gene: -
V gene: TRBV27
clone size: -
CDR3 DNA: TGTGCCAGCAGTTCTACAGGGCTTGGATACTATGGCTACACCTTC
CDR3 protein: CASSSTGLGYYGYTF

J gene: TRBJ2-5
D gene: -
V gene: TRBV7-9
clone size: -
CDR3 DNA: TGTGCCAGCAGCTTAGGGGCCATAGAGACCCAGTACTTC
CDR3 protein: CASSLGAIETQYF

J gene: TRBJ2-7
D gene: TRBD2
V gene: TRBV11-2
clone size: -
CDR3 DNA: TGTGCCAGCAGCTTAGTTGAGGGAGGGTACGAGCAGTACTTC
CDR3 protein: CASSLVEGGYEQYF

J gene: TRBJ2-2
D gene: -
V gene: TRBV19
clone size: once
CDR3 DNA: TGTGCCAGTAGTATATCGTTCACCGGGGAGCTGTTTTTT
CDR3 protein: CASSISFTGELFF

J gene: TRBJ2-7
D gene: TRBD2
V gene: TRBV7-6
clone size: -
CDR3 DNA: TGTGCCAGCAGCCCGACTAGCGGGAGCTCCTACGAGCAGTACTTC
CDR3 protein: CASSPTSGSSYEQYF

J gene: TRBJ1-2
D gene: TRBD1
V gene: TRBV29-1
clone size: -
CDR3 DNA: TGCAGCGCAAAGACAGGGGGCTATGGCTACACCTTC
CDR3 protein: CSAKTGGYGYTF

J gene: TRBJ1-1
D gene: -
V gene: TRBV5-1
clone size: -
CDR3 DNA: TGCGCCAGCAGCCCGCGGGGAACTGAAGCTTTCTTT
CDR3 protein: CASSPRGTEAFF

J gene: TRBJ2-7
D gene: -
V gene: TRBV6-6
clone size: -
CDR3 DNA: TGTGCCAGCAGCGCCGGGAACTACTACGAGCAGTACTTC
CDR3 protein: CASSAGNYYEQYF

J gene: TRBJ2-3
D gene: TRBD2
V gene: TRBV3-1/TRBV3-2
clone size: -
CDR3 DNA: TGTGCCAGCAGCCCCCGGATAGCGGGGAGCACAGATACGCAGTATTTT
CDR3 protein: CASSPRIAGSTDTQYF

J gene: TRBJ2-7
D gene: TRBD1
V gene: TRBV15
clone size: -
CDR3 DNA: TGTGCCACCAGCAGAGAAGTCGCAGGGGGCGACGAGCAGTACTTC
CDR3 protein: CATSREVAGGDEQYF

J gene: TRBJ1-3
D gene: TRBD1
V gene: TRBV30
clone size: -
CDR3 DNA: TGTGCCTGGGGAACCCGGGACAGGGGAAACACCATATATTTT
CDR3 protein: CAWGTRDRGNTIYF

J gene: TRBJ1-1
D gene: -
V gene: TRBV3-1/TRBV3-2
clone size: -
CDR3 DNA: TGTGCCAGCAGCCGCAGGGAGGGGAACACTGAAGCTTTCTTT
CDR3 protein: CASSRREGNTEAFF

J gene: TRBJ1-1
D gene: -
V gene: TRBV6-1
clone size: -
CDR3 DNA: TGTGCCAGCAGTGAGTTCAGGGGAGGGGGGAGCACTGAAGCTTTCTTT
CDR3 protein: CASSEFRGGGSTEAFF

J gene: TRBJ2-1
D gene: -
V gene: TRBV19
clone size: -
CDR3 DNA: TGTGCCAGTAGTACGGGACTTAGCTACAATGAGCAGTTCTTC
CDR3 protein: CASSTGLSYNEQFF

J gene: TRBJ1-5
D gene: -
V gene: TRBV19
clone size: -
CDR3 DNA: TGTGCCAGTAGGTCGGTTAGCAATCAGCCCCAGCATTTT
CDR3 protein: CASRSVSNQPQHF

J gene: TRBJ2-2
D gene: TRBD2
V gene: TRBV2
clone size: -
CDR3 DNA: TGTGCCAGCAGACCTAGCGGGAGTAATACCGGGGAGCTGTTTTTT
CDR3 protein: CASRPSGSNTGELFF

J gene: TRBJ2-7
D gene: TRBD1
V gene: TRBV18
clone size: -
CDR3 DNA: TGTGCCAGCTCACCAAACACAGGGGGCAGGTACGAGCAGTACTTC
CDR3 protein: CASSPNTGGRYEQYF

J gene: TRBJ1-6
D gene: TRBD1
V gene: TRBV5-6
clone size: -
CDR3 DNA: TGTGCCAGCAGCCCCCGGGACAGGGCCTCACCCCTCCACTTT
CDR3 protein: CASSPRDRASPLHF

J gene: TRBJ1-5
D gene: TRBD1
V gene: TRBV25-1
clone size: -
CDR3 DNA: TGTGCCAGCAGTGGACAGGGGATAAATCAGCCCCAGCATTTT
CDR3 protein: CASSGQGINQPQHF

J gene: TRBJ2-1
D gene: -
V gene: TRBV29-1
clone size: -
CDR3 DNA: TGCAGCGACAACTATGGGGGGGCCGATGAGCAGTTCTTC
CDR3 protein: CSDNYGGADEQFF

J gene: TRBJ1-1
D gene: -
V gene: TRBV6-5
clone size: -
CDR3 DNA: TGTGCCAGCAGTTATGGGAGTGAAGCTTTCTTT
CDR3 protein: CASSYGSEAFF

J gene: TRBJ2-1
D gene: TRBD2
V gene: TRBV4-2
clone size: -
CDR3 DNA: TGTGCCAGCAGCCTCCGGAGCGGGGGGGAGTACAATGAGCAGTTCTTC
CDR3 protein: CASSLRSGGEYNEQFF

J gene: TRBJ2-5
D gene: -
V gene: TRBV11-2
clone size: -
CDR3 DNA: TGTGCCAGCAGCCCAATCCGGAGATACCAAGAGACCCAGTACTTC
CDR3 protein: CASSPIRRYQETQYF

J gene: TRBJ2-3
D gene: -
V gene: TRBV19
clone size: -
CDR3 DNA: TGTGCCAGTAGTATAGACGGACTTGGGGGCCGGGATACGCAGTATTTT
CDR3 protein: CASSIDGLGGRDTQYF

J gene: TRBJ2-1
D gene: TRBD1
V gene: TRBV5-1
clone size: -
CDR3 DNA: TGCGCCAGCAGCGGTAACAGGGGCGGACTTGTCAATTCGGAGCAGTTCTTC
CDR3 protein: CASSGNRGGLVNSEQFF

J gene: TRBJ2-7
D gene: TRBD1
V gene: TRBV7-9
clone size: -
CDR3 DNA: TGTGCCAGCAGCTCACAGGGGGAGGCCTACGAGCAGTACTTC
CDR3 protein: CASSSQGEAYEQYF

J gene: TRBJ1-1
D gene: -
V gene: TRBV9
clone size: -
CDR3 DNA: TGTGCCAGCAGCGTGGGGCAGGAAAAGGGCACTGAAGCTTTCTTT
CDR3 protein: CASSVGQEKGTEAFF

J gene: TRBJ1-2
D gene: -
V gene: TRBV3-1/TRBV3-2
clone size: -
CDR3 DNA: TGTGCCAGCAGCCAGGGGGCCCCTCGCGGAGGCTACACCTTC
CDR3 protein: CASSQGAPRGGYTF

J gene: TRBJ2-1
D gene: TRBD2
V gene: TRBV7-9
clone size: -
CDR3 DNA: TGTGCCAGCAGCACTGGACTAGCGGGCCCTAATGAGCAGTTCTTC
CDR3 protein: CASSTGLAGPNEQFF

J gene: TRBJ1-5
D gene: -
V gene: TRBV5-1
clone size: -
CDR3 DNA: TGCGCCAGCAGCGCCCAGCCAGGGCACAATCAGCCCCAGCATTTT
CDR3 protein: CASSAQPGHNQPQHF

J gene: TRBJ2-1
D gene: -
V gene: TRBV11-2
clone size: -
CDR3 DNA: TGTGCCAGCAGCTTCCCCCAGAAACGCTCCTACAATGAGCAGTTCTTC
CDR3 protein: CASSFPQKRSYNEQFF